Listed below are T cell receptor beta chains from one sample, sequenced in a study of T cell responses to AZD1222 COVID-19 vaccine. TCRdb keeps only in-frame clones here, not all; method: immunoSEQ multiplex PCR. Among 120,000 to 150,000 clones listed, roughly 90% were seen once. Sequenced here: peripheral blood, sampled 28 days after the second AZD1222 dose. These receptor sequences come from an adult who received the AZD1222 COVID-19 vaccine. Both conserved end residues are part of each CDR3. Each record gives: clone size, D gene, CDR3 length, J gene, V gene, CDR3 protein, CDR3 DNA. The D gene is left open where the match is weak. Some rows mark clone size as missing; the rest say once, few, many or name a class of expanded clone.

NA	TRBD1	13	TRBJ1-6	TRBV29-1	CSVGTGGNSPLHF	TGCAGCGTTGGGACAGGCGGCAATTCACCCCTCCACTTT
NA	NA	18	TRBJ1-3	TRBV3-1/TRBV3-2	CASSHGQQGGHSGNTIYF	TGTGCCAGCAGCCATGGTCAACAGGGAGGCCACTCTGGAAACACCATATATTTT
NA	NA	12	TRBJ1-1	TRBV18	CASSRMNTEAFF	TGTGCCAGCTCAAGGATGAACACTGAAGCTTTCTTT
few	NA	14	TRBJ1-2	TRBV3-1/TRBV3-2	CASSPLGGSQGYTF	TGTGCCAGCAGCCCGTTGGGGGGATCGCAAGGCTACACCTTC
once	NA	15	TRBJ1-2	TRBV30	CAWSIDTGAPYGYTF	TGTGCCTGGAGTATAGACACAGGAGCCCCCTATGGCTACACCTTC
NA	NA	14	TRBJ2-2	TRBV6-6	CASATNSESGELFF	TGTGCCAGCGCCACGAACAGTGAATCCGGGGAGCTGTTTTTT
NA	NA	13	TRBJ1-5	TRBV5-1	CASSLSGNQPQHF	TGCGCCAGCAGCTTGTCGGGGAATCAGCCCCAGCATTTT
NA	TRBD2	17	TRBJ2-2	TRBV18	CASSPPATSGYTGELFF	TGTGCCAGCTCACCCCCTGCGACTAGCGGTTACACCGGGGAGCTGTTTTTT
NA	NA	14	TRBJ1-5	TRBV19	CASSGGNGNQPQHF	TGTGCCAGTAGCGGGGGGAACGGCAATCAGCCCCAGCATTTT
once	TRBD1	14	TRBJ2-2	TRBV7-9	CASSTGQATGELFF	TGTGCCAGCAGTACCGGACAGGCAACCGGGGAGCTGTTTTTT
NA	TRBD1	15	TRBJ1-5	TRBV7-2	CASSARQGAGQPQHF	TGTGCCAGCAGCGCGAGACAGGGGGCGGGACAGCCCCAGCATTTT
NA	NA	11	TRBJ1-1	TRBV12-3/TRBV12-4	CASPRARQAFF	TGTGCCAGTCCCCGGGCTCGCCAAGCTTTCTTT
NA	NA	13	TRBJ1-1	TRBV3-1/TRBV3-2	CASSAQLNTEAFF	TGTGCCAGCTCAGCACAGTTGAACACTGAAGCTTTCTTT
NA	NA	16	TRBJ2-3	TRBV6-2/TRBV6-3	CASSYSLTDSTDTQYF	TGTGCCAGCAGTTACTCGCTGACCGATAGCACAGATACGCAGTATTTT
NA	TRBD1	15	TRBJ1-3	TRBV9	CASSGGQGTGNTIYF	TGTGCCAGCAGCGGGGGACAGGGGACTGGAAACACCATATATTTT
NA	NA	16	TRBJ1-4	TRBV28	CASRPPGRATNEKLFF	TGTGCCAGCAGGCCCCCCGGAAGGGCAACTAATGAAAAACTGTTTTTT
once	NA	13	TRBJ1-1	TRBV9	CASSPGLNTEAFF	TGTGCCAGCAGCCCCGGGCTGAACACTGAAGCTTTCTTT
NA	NA	14	TRBJ1-2	TRBV30	CAWSPPGLGYGYTF	TGTGCCTGGAGCCCCCCGGGACTCGGCTATGGCTACACCTTC
once	TRBD2	17	TRBJ2-3	TRBV27	CASRDKPGLAGPDTQYF	TGTGCCAGCAGGGATAAACCGGGACTAGCGGGACCAGATACGCAGTATTTT
once	NA	14	TRBJ1-1	TRBV4-3	CASSRSAGAIEAFF	TGCGCCAGCAGCCGTTCTGCGGGTGCGATTGAAGCTTTCTTT
NA	NA	16	TRBJ1-5	TRBV19	CASTGSVVRPYQPQHF	TGTGCCAGTACCGGCTCGGTGGTTAGGCCTTATCAGCCCCAGCATTTT
once	NA	14	TRBJ1-5	TRBV28	CASRPGQHYQPQHF	TGTGCCAGCAGACCTGGACAGCACTATCAGCCCCAGCATTTT
once	TRBD1	13	TRBJ1-2	TRBV7-9	CASSSWDRDGYTF	TGTGCCAGCAGCTCCTGGGACAGGGACGGCTACACCTTC
NA	NA	14	TRBJ2-7	TRBV11-2	CASSFIRRHYEQYF	TGTGCCAGCAGCTTTATCCGGAGGCACTACGAGCAGTACTTC
NA	TRBD1	14	TRBJ1-1	TRBV18	CASSPAGTGEGAFF	TGTGCCAGCTCACCCGCCGGGACAGGGGAGGGAGCTTTCTTT
NA	TRBD1	14	TRBJ1-4	TRBV2	CASSGDRGREKLFF	TGTGCCAGCAGTGGGGACAGGGGTCGGGAAAAACTGTTTTTT
NA	TRBD1	14	TRBJ2-5	TRBV24-1	CATSGRQGQETQYF	TGTGCCACCAGTGGCCGACAGGGTCAAGAGACCCAGTACTTC
NA	NA	13	TRBJ2-5	TRBV2	CASSGERTGTQYF	TGTGCCAGCAGTGGCGAAAGAACAGGGACCCAGTACTTC
NA	TRBD1	15	TRBJ2-4	TRBV27	CASSGAGTAKNIQYF	TGTGCCAGCAGTGGGGCCGGGACAGCTAAAAACATTCAGTACTTC
NA	NA	15	TRBJ1-2	TRBV5-1	CASSLIGQADHGYTF	TGCGCCAGCTCCCTCATCGGCCAGGCAGACCATGGCTACACCTTC
NA	NA	15	TRBJ2-7	TRBV7-2	CASSLGSGFSYEQYF	TGTGCCAGCAGCTTAGGTAGCGGCTTCTCCTACGAGCAGTACTTC
NA	NA	16	TRBJ1-1	TRBV19	CASSSWGGVLNTEAFF	TGTGCCAGTTCCTCCTGGGGGGGGGTTTTAAACACTGAAGCTTTCTTT
NA	NA	15	TRBJ2-7	TRBV24-1	CATSDRRDGSYEQYF	TGTGCCACCAGTGATCGGCGGGACGGCTCCTACGAGCAGTACTTC
NA	TRBD2	14	TRBJ2-2	TRBV10-3	CAIRAGGNTGELFF	TGTGCCATCAGGGCGGGAGGGAACACCGGGGAGCTGTTTTTT
NA	TRBD1	16	TRBJ1-1	TRBV6-6	CASSYSQGAGSTEAFF	TGTGCCAGCAGTTACTCACAGGGGGCAGGCAGCACTGAAGCTTTCTTT
NA	NA	17	TRBJ1-6	TRBV11-2	CASSLGTVGLWNSPLHF	TGTGCCAGCAGCCTTGGGACGGTCGGTTTGTGGAACTCACCCCTCCACTTT
NA	NA	17	TRBJ2-7	TRBV27	CASSLSPLVWGTYEQYF	TGTGCCAGCAGTTTATCCCCCCTAGTATGGGGGACCTACGAGCAGTACTTC
NA	NA	12	TRBJ2-5	TRBV9	CASSPQGETQYF	TGTGCCAGCAGCCCCCAGGGAGAGACCCAGTACTTC
NA	NA	16	TRBJ2-1	TRBV28	CASRVLAQSSYNEQFF	TGTGCCAGCAGGGTACTAGCACAGAGCTCCTACAATGAGCAGTTCTTC
NA	TRBD1	17	TRBJ1-5	TRBV28	CASSPDSGTDSNQPQHF	TGTGCCAGCAGTCCAGATTCCGGGACAGATAGCAATCAGCCCCAGCATTTT
NA	NA	16	TRBJ2-6	TRBV5-8	CASSYRQNSGANVLTF	TGTGCCAGCAGCTATAGACAGAACTCTGGGGCCAACGTCCTGACTTTC
NA	NA	15	TRBJ1-2	TRBV6-6	CASSYYAGSGYGYTF	TGTGCCAGCAGTTATTATGCCGGGTCGGGCTATGGCTACACCTTC